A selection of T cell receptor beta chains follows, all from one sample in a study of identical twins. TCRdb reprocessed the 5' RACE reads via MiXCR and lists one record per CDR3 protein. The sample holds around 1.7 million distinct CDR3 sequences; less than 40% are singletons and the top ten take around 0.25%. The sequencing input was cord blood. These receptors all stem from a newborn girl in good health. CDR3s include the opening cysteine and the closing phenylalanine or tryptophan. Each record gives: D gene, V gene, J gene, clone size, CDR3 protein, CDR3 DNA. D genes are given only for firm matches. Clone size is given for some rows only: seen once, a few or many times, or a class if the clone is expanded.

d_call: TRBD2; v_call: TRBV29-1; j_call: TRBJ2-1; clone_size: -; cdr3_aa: CSVSGGHYNEQFF; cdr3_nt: TGCAGTGTGAGCGGGGGCCACTACAATGAGCAGTTCTTC
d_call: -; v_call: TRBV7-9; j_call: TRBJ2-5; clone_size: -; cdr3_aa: CASSWGKGKTHNEQYF; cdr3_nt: TGTGCCAGCAGCTGGGGAAAGGGGAAAACCCACAATGAGCAGTACTTC
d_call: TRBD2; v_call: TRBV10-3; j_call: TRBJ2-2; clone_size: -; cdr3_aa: CAISESFSGKATGELFF; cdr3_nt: TGTGCCATCAGTGAGTCTTTTAGCGGGAAGGCCACCGGGGAGCTGTTTTTT
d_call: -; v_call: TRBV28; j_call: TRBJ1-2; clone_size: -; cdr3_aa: CASSFNLRQYGYTF; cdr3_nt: TGTGCCAGCAGTTTCAACCTCCGGCAGTATGGCTACACCTTC
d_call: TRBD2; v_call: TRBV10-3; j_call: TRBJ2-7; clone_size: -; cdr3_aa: CAIRDRLAAAYYEQYF; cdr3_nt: TGTGCCATCAGGGACAGACTAGCGGCTGCCTACTACGAGCAGTACTTC
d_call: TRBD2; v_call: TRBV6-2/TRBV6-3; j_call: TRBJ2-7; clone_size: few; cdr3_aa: CASSYSASGIYEQYF; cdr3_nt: TGTGCCAGCAGTTACTCGGCTAGCGGGATCTACGAGCAGTACTTC
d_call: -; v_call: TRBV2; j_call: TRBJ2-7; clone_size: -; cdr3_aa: CASRPARYPSYEQYF; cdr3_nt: TGTGCCAGCAGGCCCGCGAGGTACCCCTCCTACGAGCAGTACTTC
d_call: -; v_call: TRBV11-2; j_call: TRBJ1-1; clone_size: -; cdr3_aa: CASSLVWRTEAFF; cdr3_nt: TGTGCCAGCAGCTTAGTTTGGAGGACTGAAGCTTTCTTT
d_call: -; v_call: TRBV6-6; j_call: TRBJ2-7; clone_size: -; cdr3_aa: CASSYVQRNSYEQYF; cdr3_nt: TGTGCCAGCAGTTACGTACAGAGAAACTCCTACGAGCAGTACTTC
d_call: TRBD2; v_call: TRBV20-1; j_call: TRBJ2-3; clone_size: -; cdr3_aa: CSARDWVAGGRTDTQYF; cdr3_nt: TGCAGTGCTAGAGATTGGGTAGCGGGGGGGCGCACAGATACGCAGTATTTT
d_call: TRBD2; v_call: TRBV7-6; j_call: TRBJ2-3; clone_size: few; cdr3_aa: CASSLVTPAGGRTDTQYF; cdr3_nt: TGTGCCAGCAGCTTAGTGACTCCAGCGGGGGGGCGAACAGATACGCAGTATTTT
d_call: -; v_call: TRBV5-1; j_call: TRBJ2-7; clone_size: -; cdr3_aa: CASSIYVGAGSEQYF; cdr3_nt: TGCGCCAGCAGCATCTATGTAGGGGCCGGCTCCGAGCAGTACTTC
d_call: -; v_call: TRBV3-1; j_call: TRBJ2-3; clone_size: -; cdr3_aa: CASSQLTLGGDGTDTQYF; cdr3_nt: TGTGCCAGCAGCCAACTCACCCTAGGGGGAGATGGCACAGATACGCAGTATTTT
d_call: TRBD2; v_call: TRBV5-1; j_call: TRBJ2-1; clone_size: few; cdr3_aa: CASSLFGTSGGLHNEQFF; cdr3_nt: TGCGCCAGCAGCTTGTTCGGGACTAGCGGGGGGTTACACAATGAGCAGTTCTTC
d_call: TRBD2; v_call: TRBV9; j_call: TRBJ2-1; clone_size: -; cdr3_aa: CASSVALAGGDNEQFF; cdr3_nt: TGTGCCAGCAGCGTAGCTCTAGCGGGAGGAGACAATGAGCAGTTCTTC
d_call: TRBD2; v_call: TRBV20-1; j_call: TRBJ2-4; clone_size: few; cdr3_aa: CSARRTSGAKNIQYF; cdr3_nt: TGCAGTGCTAGACGGACTAGCGGGGCCAAAAACATTCAGTACTTC
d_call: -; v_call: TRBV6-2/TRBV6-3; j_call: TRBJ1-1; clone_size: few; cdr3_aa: CASMGRLNTEAFF; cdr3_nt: TGTGCCAGCATGGGCAGACTGAACACTGAAGCTTTCTTT
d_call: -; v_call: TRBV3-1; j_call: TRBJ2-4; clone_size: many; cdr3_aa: CASSQDRLAKNIQYF; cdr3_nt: TGTGCCAGCAGCCAAGATCGCCTAGCCAAAAACATTCAGTACTTC
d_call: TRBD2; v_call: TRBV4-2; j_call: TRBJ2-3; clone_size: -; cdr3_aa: CASSQVAAGRSTDTQYF; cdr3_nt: TGTGCCAGCAGCCAAGTTGCAGCGGGACGTAGCACAGATACGCAGTATTTT
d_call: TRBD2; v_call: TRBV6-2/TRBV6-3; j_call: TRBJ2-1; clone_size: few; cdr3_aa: CASRTSGRAAYNEQFF; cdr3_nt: TGTGCCAGCAGGACTAGCGGGAGGGCCGCCTACAATGAGCAGTTCTTC
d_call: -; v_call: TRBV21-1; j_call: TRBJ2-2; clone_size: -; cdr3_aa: CASSKEGDTGELFF; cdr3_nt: TGTGCCAGCAGCAAAGAAGGGGACACCGGGGAGCTGTTTTTT
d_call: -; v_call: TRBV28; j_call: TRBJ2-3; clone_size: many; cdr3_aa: CASSSGLDTQYF; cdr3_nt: TGTGCCAGCTCAAGCGGGTTAGATACGCAGTATTTT
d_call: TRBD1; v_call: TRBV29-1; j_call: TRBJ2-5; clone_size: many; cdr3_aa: CSVETGGQETQYF; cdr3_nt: TGCAGCGTTGAAACAGGGGGCCAAGAGACCCAGTACTTC
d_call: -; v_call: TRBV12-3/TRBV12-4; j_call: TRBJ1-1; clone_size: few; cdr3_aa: CASSSRDRGTEAFF; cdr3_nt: TGTGCCAGCAGTTCCAGGGATCGCGGCACTGAAGCTTTCTTT